This is a list of T cell receptor beta chains from one sample in a study of blood T cell repertoires in COVID-19. Only in-frame clones appear in the TCRdb table, and some are missing; sequencing was by immunoSEQ multiplex PCR. The sample lists approximately 150,000 clones, 65% to 90% occurring once. Sample: peripheral blood. The receptors were gathered from a man aged 60 to 69 with active or convalescent COVID-19. Each CDR3 is given with its conserved first and last residue. Fields, in order: clone size, D gene, J gene, V gene, CDR3 DNA, CDR3 protein. A D gene is named only where the DNA matches it firmly. Rows may omit the clone size; those that give it use once, few, many or a size class.

- TRBD1 TRBJ2-7 TRBV19 TGTGCCAGTAGAAACCGGGACAGTCTAAATTACGAGCAGTACTTC CASRNRDSLNYEQYF
- - TRBJ1-3 TRBV12-3/TRBV12-4 TGTGCCAGCAGTTTCGGAGATGGAAACACCATATATTTT CASSFGDGNTIYF
- - TRBJ2-7 TRBV19 TGTGCCAGTAGTATCAAGGATCAGGGGGGATACGAGCAGTACTTC CASSIKDQGGYEQYF
- - TRBJ1-5 TRBV19 TGTGCCAGTAGTATAGAGGAGGGGAGGCAGTTTAATCAGCCCCAGCATTTT CASSIEEGRQFNQPQHF
few TRBD1 TRBJ1-2 TRBV30 TGTGCCTGGAATAGGGACAGACCTTATGGCTACACCTTC CAWNRDRPYGYTF
once - TRBJ1-5 TRBV18 TGTGCCAGCTCAGAGTTGACAGACAAAATCTCGGCCCAGCATTTT CASSELTDKISAQHF
- - TRBJ2-1 TRBV5-6 TGTGCCAGCAGCCACATACCGAGGGAATTCTCTTACAATGAGCAGTTCTTC CASSHIPREFSYNEQFF
- - TRBJ2-2 TRBV7-9 TGTGCCAGCAGCTTAGCGCGCGGGGGCAGGTACACCGGGGAGCTGTTTTTT CASSLARGGRYTGELFF
- TRBD1 TRBJ1-6 TRBV25-1 TGTGCCAGCAGTGCCGTACAGGGGTCCAGCTCACCCCTCCACTTT CASSAVQGSSSPLHF
- TRBD1 TRBJ1-1 TRBV5-1 TGCGCCAGCAGCTCGGACAGGGGGCAAACTGAAGCTTTCTTT CASSSDRGQTEAFF
- - TRBJ1-1 TRBV7-9 TGTGCCAGCAGCTTAGGGCCGGGACACATGAACACTGAAGCTTTCTTT CASSLGPGHMNTEAFF
- - TRBJ1-4 TRBV9 TGTGCCAGCAGCGTAGGGACACAAGAAAAACTGTTTTTT CASSVGTQEKLFF
- - TRBJ1-2 TRBV19 TGTGCCAGTATATCGTCGGCAACAGGGAACTATGGCTACACCTTC CASISSATGNYGYTF
- - TRBJ1-6 TRBV5-6 TGTGCCAGCAGCCTCCGGGGGGCGGGATCACCCCTCCACTTT CASSLRGAGSPLHF
- - TRBJ2-3 TRBV24-1 TGTGCCACCCGGGAGTTTGGGTACGGTACGCAGTATTTT CATREFGYGTQYF
- - TRBJ1-2 TRBV6-5 TGTGCCAGCAGTTATTCGGGGGGCGGAAGTGGCTACACCTTC CASSYSGGGSGYTF
- TRBD2 TRBJ2-7 TRBV9 TGTGCCAGCAGCGGCAAACTAGCGAGGGAGCAGTACTTC CASSGKLAREQYF
- - TRBJ1-2 TRBV19 TGTGCCAGTAGTCTCGATGCCAGGGACTATGGCTACACCTTC CASSLDARDYGYTF
- TRBD1 TRBJ1-2 TRBV6-5 TGTGCCAGCAGCACCGGGACAGGCTATGGCTACACCTTC CASSTGTGYGYTF
- - TRBJ1-1 TRBV7-8 TGTGCCAGCAGCCAGAGGACAGTTGAAGCTTTCTTT CASSQRTVEAFF
few - TRBJ1-2 TRBV5-6 TGTGCCAGCAGCTGGTACGGAGGCGGCTACACCTTC CASSWYGGGYTF
- - TRBJ1-1 TRBV6-2/TRBV6-3 TGTGCCAGCAGTTGGGGGCCGGCTGAAGCTTTCTTT CASSWGPAEAFF
- - TRBJ1-6 TRBV5-6 TGTGCCAGCAGCCCGGGAGCCTCACCCCTCCACTTT CASSPGASPLHF
- - TRBJ1-2 TRBV12-3/TRBV12-4 TGTGCCAGCCGGGGGGGCAGCAACTATGGCTACACCTTC CASRGGSNYGYTF
- TRBD2 TRBJ2-5 TRBV19 TGTGCCAGTAGTATAGATCTGCTAGCGGGACTACAAGAGACCCAGTACTTC CASSIDLLAGLQETQYF
- - TRBJ1-3 TRBV4-3 TGCGCCAGCAGCCAAGTTGGCGGGGCGGGTGGAAACACCATATATTTT CASSQVGGAGGNTIYF
- - TRBJ2-7 TRBV11-2 TGTGCCAGCAGCTTAGGTCAGGGTTTGTTGGAGCAGTACTTC CASSLGQGLLEQYF
- TRBD1 TRBJ1-6 TRBV30 TGTGCCTGGAGGGCGACAGGGGATTCACCCCTCCACTTT CAWRATGDSPLHF
once TRBD1 TRBJ2-5 TRBV30 TGTGCCTGGACCCCAGGGGGTCCCCAAGAGACCCAGTACTTC CAWTPGGPQETQYF
- - TRBJ1-3 TRBV18 TGTGCCAGCTCATCATTCGCGACAGTCTCTGGAAACACCATATATTTT CASSSFATVSGNTIYF
- TRBD2 TRBJ2-5 TRBV4-2 TGTGCCAGCAGCGTTACTAGCGGGGGGGGAGAGACCCAGTACTTC CASSVTSGGGETQYF
- - TRBJ1-1 TRBV5-1 TGCGCCAGCAGCTTGGGACCGGGGAACACTGAAGCTTTCTTT CASSLGPGNTEAFF
few - TRBJ1-5 TRBV7-2 TGTGCCAGCAGCTCCACTCCGGGGGGCGTTAGCAATCAGCCCCAGCATTTT CASSSTPGGVSNQPQHF
- - TRBJ1-4 TRBV27 TGTGCCAGCAAACTGGACAGAGAAAATGAAAAACTGTTTTTT CASKLDRENEKLFF
few TRBD1 TRBJ1-3 TRBV6-6 TGTGCCAGCAGTCTAAGAAGACAGGGGACTGGAAACACCATATATTTT CASSLRRQGTGNTIYF
- - TRBJ2-4 TRBV11-3 TGTGCCAGCAGCAGGCGAGGGAAAGACAAAAACATTCAGTACTTC CASSRRGKDKNIQYF
once TRBD2 TRBJ2-1 TRBV18 TGTGCCAGCTCACCAGTTGGGGGGGTCTACAATGAGCAGTTCTTC CASSPVGGVYNEQFF
- TRBD1 TRBJ1-2 TRBV5-4 TGTGCCAGCAGCTCCCCATGGACAGGGAATGGGTATGGCTACACCTTC CASSSPWTGNGYGYTF
- - TRBJ2-1 TRBV2 TGTGCCAGCAGTCATCGAGAGAATGAGCAGTTCTTC CASSHRENEQFF
- TRBD1 TRBJ1-6 TRBV7-9 TGTGCCAGCAGCCCGACAGGGGGAAATTCACCCCTCCACTTT CASSPTGGNSPLHF
- - TRBJ2-1 TRBV6-5 TGTGCCCTTACGGCTTCACTTGCCCCCAGGGATGAGCAGTTCTTC CALTASLAPRDEQFF
- - TRBJ1-1 TRBV19 TGTGCCAGTAGTCGGGGGAACACTGAAGCTTTCTTT CASSRGNTEAFF
- TRBD1 TRBJ1-2 TRBV24-1 TGTGCCACCAGTGGGGGGACAGCCTATGGCTACACCTTC CATSGGTAYGYTF
- TRBD1 TRBJ2-6 TRBV11-3 TGTGCCAGCAGCTTAGGGCAGGGGGCGAGTGGGGCCAACGTCCTGACTTTC CASSLGQGASGANVLTF
- - TRBJ2-1 TRBV27 TGTGCCAGCAGCACGGGAATTTTTGAGCAGTTCTTC CASSTGIFEQFF
- TRBD1 TRBJ1-2 TRBV27 TGTGCCAGCAGCGACAGGGAGCTCTATGGCTACACCTTC CASSDRELYGYTF
- - TRBJ1-2 TRBV5-1 TGCGCCAGCAGCTTGTACAGACCTAACTATGGCTACACCTTC CASSLYRPNYGYTF
- - TRBJ1-2 TRBV19 TGTGCCAGTAGTATGAGGATGGGGTCCCAGGGCTATGGCTACACCTTC CASSMRMGSQGYGYTF